Sequencing of this T cell receptor beta chain was carried out in a study of cytomegalovirus exposure and HLA in healthy donors. Use of 60 Vbeta and 13 Jbeta primers characterized the PCR. Only in-frame clones appear in the TCRdb table, and some are missing; sequencing was by immunoSEQ multiplex PCR. The table lists some 130,000 clones, 79% of them singletons. Overall study results and limits: Because they were indistinguishable, some V segments, including TRBV6-2 and TRBV6-3, were excluded.

Concerning this clone: Its antigen is unidentified.

Germline assignment: CDR1 PRHDT and CDR2 FYEKMQ (reference sequence). The CDR3 is 16 amino acids. Trimming shortened V by 5 bases and J by 2 bases, and 18 bases separated the two germline ends. The rearrangement joins TRBV13 to TRBJ1-2, with a tentative D call TRBD1 (6 bases). The source is a man aged 40-49 years in good health and CMV-seropositive. The sequencing sample was made of PBMCs. The CDR3 protein is CASSEGGKRGNYGYTF. For the CDR3, the DNA is TGTGCCAGCAGCGAGGGGGGGAAGAGAGGCAACTATGGCTACACCTTC.